The 24 T cell receptor beta chains listed next were all sequenced from one sample in a study of blood T cell repertoires in COVID-19. Produced via immunoSEQ multiplex PCR; TCRdb's table is partial and in-frame only. The table lists about 38,000 clones, roughly 94% of them singletons. Sequenced sample: peripheral blood. All receptors come from a human donor with active COVID-19. The donor label of this sample is uncertain.

This clone was seen only once. The genes are TRBV2 and TRBJ2-5, with 8 bases identical to TRBD2. This CDR3 is built from 15 residues. CDR1 SNHLY and CDR2 FYNNEI come from the germline V gene. With 10 bases clipped from V and 1 base from J, the junction kept 11 bases outside the gene matches. CDR3: CATTSGGGLQETQYF. CDR3 coding DNA: TGTGCCACCACCAGTGGCGGGGGGCTCCAAGAGACCCAGTACTTC.

The chain uses TRBV15 and TRBJ1-4, with D possibly matching TRBD1 (5 bases). CDR3 length: 16 residues. Germline-derived CDR1 and CDR2 are LNHNV and YYDKDF (reference sequence). V lost 0 bases and J lost 8, with 16 bases in between. Here the CDR3 DNA reads TGTGCCACCAGCAGAGATGTTTTAGGGAGGGGAGAAAAACTGTTTTTT. Translating gives CATSRDVLGRGEKLFF. Full variable domain (outside the CDR3, taken from reference TRBV15 and TRBJ1-4): DAMVIQNPRYQVTQFGKPVTLSCSQTLNHNVMYWYQQKSSQAPKLLFHYYDKDFNNEADTPDNFQSRRPNTSFCFLDIRSPGLGDTAMYLCATSRDVLGRGEKLFFGSGTQLSVL.

The chain is built from TRBV18 and TRBJ1-5; D is undetermined. With 2 bases removed from V and 4 bases from J, the gap between germline ends came to 6 bases. Per germline, CDR1 KGHSH and CDR2 LQKENI. The CDR3 runs to 13 residues. The CDR3 reads CASSPIPNQPQHF. DNA for the CDR3: TGTGCCAGCTCACCAATCCCAAATCAGCCCCAGCATTTT.

The genes are TRBV21-1 and TRBJ2-7; the D segment call TRBD2 is taken from the table without a DNA check. TRBV21-1 is reported as a pseudogene. The CDR3 runs to 17 residues. CDR3 amino acids: CASSKGPRPSGTYEQYF. Here the CDR3 DNA reads TGTGCCAGCAGCAAAGGGCCTCGGCCTAGCGGGACTTACGAGCAGTACTTC.

The chain employs TRBV7-2 and TRBJ1-4, with 7 bases lining up with TRBD1. With 6 bases clipped from V and 5 bases from J, the junction kept 6 bases outside the gene matches. Germline V lookup: CDR1 SGHTA, CDR2 FQGNSA. This CDR3 has 14 residues. CDR3 residues: CASREGQQNEKLFF. For the CDR3, the DNA is TGTGCCAGCAGGGAGGGACAGCAGAATGAAAAACTGTTTTTT.

With regard to this clone: At one end, the junction sequence differs from germline, possibly due to a read error. The V gene is TRBV6-4, the J gene TRBJ2-3, with 9 bases aligning to TRBD1. The CDR3 runs 16 residues. Per the germline V gene, CDR1 is MRHNA and CDR2 is SNTAGT. For the CDR3, the DNA is TGTGCCAGCAGTGATGCCTACAGGGGGCCGAGAGATGCGCAGTATTTT. Residues: CASSDAYRGPRDAQYF.

CDR3 bases: TGTGCCAGCAACAGGAGAAATGGGCAGCCCCAGCATTTT. Translating gives CASNRRNGQPQHF. This rearrangement joins TRBV6-5 to TRBJ1-5; D is possibly TRBD1 (5 bases). Germline V lookup: CDR1 MNHEY, CDR2 SVGAGI. With 7 bases removed from V and 7 bases from J, the gap between germline ends came to 14 bases. This CDR3 spans 13 amino acids.

The rearrangement uses TRBV6-5 and TRBJ2-7; possibly TRBD1 for D (6 bases). Germline assignment: CDR1 MNHEY and CDR2 SVGAGI. The V end lost 7 bases, the J end lost 6 bases, and 13 bases lay between the germline ends. CDR3 length equals 12 residues. The CDR3 region has the DNA TGTGCCAGCACGACGACAGGCCGCGAGCAGTACTTC. Its protein is CASTTTGREQYF.

The chain combines TRBV19 with TRBJ2-3, with D perhaps matching TRBD2 (6 bases). CDR1 LNHDA and CDR2 SQIVND come from the germline V gene (reference sequence). The CDR3 has 16 amino acids. V lost 4 bases, J lost 0 bases, and 14 bases lay in between. Here the CDR3 DNA reads TGTGCCAGTAGTAGTGGGTTTAGCGGAAGCACAGATACGCAGTATTTT. Its translation: CASSSGFSGSTDTQYF.

This rearrangement joins TRBV28 to TRBJ2-3, with 11 positions matching TRBD2. The CDR3 is 16 residues long. Germline assignment: CDR1 MDHEN and CDR2 SYDVKM. J gave up 0 bases and V 6 bases, and 5 bases lay outside the gene matches. The CDR3 spells CASSTRTSGSTDTQYF. The DNA of the CDR3 is TGTGCCAGCAGCACCCGGACTAGCGGGAGCACAGATACGCAGTATTTT.

This chain joins TRBV2 and TRBJ2-1, with 14 positions matching TRBD2. Germline lookup yields CDR1 SNHLY and CDR2 FYNNEI. Trimming removed 3 bases from V and 7 bases from J; junction bases left unmatched: 2. This CDR3 has 15 residues. CDR3 in amino acids: CASSETSGGVNEQFF. The CDR3 DNA reads TGTGCCAGCAGTGAGACTAGCGGGGGGGTTAATGAGCAGTTCTTC.

This rearrangement joins TRBV11-2 to TRBJ2-3, with a weak D call TRBD2 (5 bases). Trimming cost V 1 base and J 10 bases, with 24 bases left between them. The CDR3 loop spans 17 amino acids. Germline CDR1 SGHAT, CDR2 FQNNGV. CDR3 in amino acids: CASSLVALAAVEGAQYF. Here the CDR3 DNA reads TGTGCCAGCAGCTTAGTAGCTCTAGCCGCCGTTGAAGGTGCGCAGTATTTT.

Only one count was recorded for this clone. The chain combines TRBV11-2 with TRBJ2-2; possibly TRBD1 for D (6 bases). From germline, CDR1 is SGHAT and CDR2 FQNNGV. V was clipped by 5 bases and J by 4 bases, with 14 bases between them. The CDR3 is 15 residues long. Written as DNA, the CDR3 is TGTGCCAGCAGCCCCCTGGACAGTTCCACCGGGGAGCTGTTTTTT. Translated, it gives CASSPLDSSTGELFF.

The chain carries TRBV28 and TRBJ1-5, with 7 bases aligning to TRBD1. This CDR3 has 14 amino acids. Germline values: CDR1 MDHEN, CDR2 SYDVKM. J was trimmed by 5 bases and V by 2 bases; bases with no gene match: 3. The CDR3 sequence is CASSLGTADQPQHF. For the CDR3, the DNA is TGTGCCAGCAGTTTAGGGACAGCTGATCAGCCCCAGCATTTT.

This chain links TRBV7-9 with TRBJ2-3; D uncertain. CDR1 is SEHNR, CDR2 FQNEAQ, per germline (reference sequence). The CDR3 runs to 14 residues. Trimming removed 3 bases from V and 6 bases from J, with 13 bases in between. The CDR3: CASSLSSNLDTQYF. The CDR3 DNA sequence: TGTGCCAGCAGCTTGTCTAGTAATCTCGATACGCAGTATTTT.

This clone showed up just once. This chain uses TRBV3-1 (or the pseudogene TRBV3-2) with TRBJ2-7, with 7 bases identical to TRBD1. CDR1 and CDR2 (germline): LGHDT, YNNKEL (reference sequence). V was pared by 7 bases and J by 4 bases, with 7 bases of the junction left unmatched. CDR3 length: 13 amino acids. DNA for the CDR3: TGTGCCAGCAAGGACAGGCTTGGTTACGAGCAGTACTTC. As protein: CASKDRLGYEQYF.

The sample holds one count of this clone. The chain couples TRBV18 to TRBJ1-1, with 8 bases aligning to TRBD1. CDR3 length: 13 amino acids. The J segment lost 8 bases and the V segment lost 0 bases, leaving 2 bases of the junction unmatched. Germline values: CDR1 KGHSH, CDR2 LQKENI. The CDR3 DNA sequence: TGTGCCAGCTCACCACCGACAGGGGAGGAAGCTTTCTTT. Amino acids: CASSPPTGEEAFF.

The J gene is TRBJ2-2, the V gene TRBV7-9, with 12 bases identical to TRBD2. V was clipped by 4 bases and J by 6 bases; unmatched bases: 6. There are 16 residues in the CDR3. Germline CDR1 and CDR2: SEHNR and FQNEAQ (reference sequence). CDR3 protein: CASSSRLAGVPGELFF. As DNA, the CDR3 is TGTGCCAGCAGCTCGCGACTAGCGGGAGTTCCCGGGGAGCTGTTTTTT.

In its sample, this clone was seen once. The V call is TRBV5-4, the J call TRBJ2-7; D might be TRBD1 (6 bases). In germline, CDR1 is SGHNT, CDR2 YYREEE (reference sequence). The CDR3 spans 13 residues. Deletions cut 5 bases from V and 1 base from J, with 10 bases between. The CDR3 loop reads CASRSGVSYEQYF. CDR3 DNA: TGTGCCAGCAGGTCAGGGGTTTCCTACGAGCAGTACTTC.

The CDR3 coding sequence is TGTGCCAGCAGCGATGGGACTAGCGGATTCACAGATACGCAGTATTTT. Protein sequence: CASSDGTSGFTDTQYF. This chain uses TRBV9 with TRBJ2-3; 11 bases are a match to TRBD2. V shed 3 bases and J 2 bases; nucleotides not matched to a gene: 5. The CDR3 loop spans 16 amino acids. Germline V lookup: CDR1 SGDLS, CDR2 YYNGEE.

The chain combines TRBV3-1 (or the pseudogene TRBV3-2) with TRBJ1-3; the D is unclear. Trimming took off 4 bases at V and 0 bases at J, with 10 bases between the two ends. Germline V gene lookup returns CDR1 LGHDT and CDR2 YNNKEL (reference sequence). CDR3 length: 15 amino acids. CDR3 bases: TGTGCCAGCAGCCCGCGGACTTTCTCTGGAAACACCATATATTTT. As protein: CASSPRTFSGNTIYF.

The gene calls are TRBV21-1 and TRBJ2-7; the table names TRBD1, a call not compared with the DNA. TRBV21-1 is reported as a pseudogene. CDR3 length: 13 amino acids. CDR3 protein: CASSNGRPYEQYF. Here the CDR3 DNA reads TGTGCCAGCAGCAATGGCAGGCCCTACGAGCAGTACTTC.

The gene calls are TRBV28 and TRBJ2-2; 10 bases map to TRBD1. The trim removed 7 bases at V and 1 base at J, leaving 9 bases unmatched. Germline lookup yields CDR1 MDHEN and CDR2 SYDVKM. The CDR3 contains 17 residues. The CDR3 protein is CASNLGQGGWNTGELFF. The CDR3, as DNA: TGTGCCAGCAACCTAGGACAGGGGGGTTGGAACACCGGGGAGCTGTTTTTT.

The gene calls are TRBV7-2 and TRBJ1-4; weak D call: TRBD1 (5 bases). V gave up 5 bases and J gave up 7 bases, with 14 bases separating them. There are 14 residues in the CDR3. Germline loops: CDR1 SGHTA, CDR2 FQGNSA. CDR3 in amino acids: CASSLRGGSEKLFF. Written as DNA, the CDR3 is TGTGCCAGCAGCCTGAGGGGAGGTTCTGAAAAACTGTTTTTT. Based on the CDR3 plus reference TRBV7-2 and TRBJ1-4, the full variable domain is GAGVSQSPSNKVTEKGKDVELRCDPISGHTALYWYRQSLGQGLEFLIYFQGNSAPDKSGLPSDRFSAERTGGSVSTLTIQRTQQEDSAVYLCASSLRGGSEKLFFGSGTQLSVL.